This T cell receptor beta chain appears in the sequencing data of a study of blood T cell repertoires in COVID-19. As for the study in general: Spain, Italy and the United States supplied samples that represented acute and convalescent COVID-19. The analysed material was cDNA or gDNA that came from T cells, B-cell-depleted T cells, or PBMCs.

The count of this clone is one. Clones were read by immunoSEQ multiplex PCR, and TCRdb kept only the in-frame ones, dropping some. The repertoire includes 250,000 or so clones, around 84% of them detected once, and 4% to 4.5% sits in the top ten. The sequence came from a man between 60 and 70 years old with acute or convalescent COVID-19. The sequenced sample was peripheral blood.

The CDR3 loop is CASSLRVGGQETQYF. The DNA of the CDR3 is TGTGCCAGCAGCTTGAGGGTAGGGGGACAAGAGACCCAGTACTTC. The chain is built from TRBV5-5 and TRBJ2-5; the D gene is possibly TRBD1 (6 bases). CDR1 and CDR2 (germline): SGHKS, YYEKEE (reference sequence). The ends were cut back, 1 base at V and 2 bases at J, with 12 bases in the middle. The CDR3 length is 15 residues.